The T cell receptor (beta chain) described here comes from a study of post-analysis software for immune sequencing data. Study-level background: The patients showed relapsing-remitting, secondary progressive and progressive-relapsing multiple sclerosis courses. Findings and limits, study-wide: A few TRBV segments occurring more often in patients than controls included TRBV5-6, TRBV5-1 and TRBV20-1. By F measure, samples from a shared preparation batch strongly co-clustered. Multiple sclerosis patients showed significantly lower normalized Chao1 diversity than controls did.

Details on this clonotype: Its target is unknown.

J lost 7 bases, V lost 9 bases, and 27 bases had no gene match. The CDR3 runs to 21 residues. Prepared libraries of TCR beta cDNA carried unique molecular identifiers. Some 450,000 cDNA molecules were recovered from an input of 1 to 10 million T cells. A single record per CDR3 protein comes from TCRdb applying MiXCR to the PCR reads. Here the sample spans roughly 650,000 distinct CDR3 sequences, approximately 59% being singletons. The chain carries TRBV12-3 or TRBV12-4 and TRBJ2-1, with 13 bases identical to TRBD2. Material for sequencing was blood. The TCR sequence derives from a girl aged 2-15 years with multiple sclerosis. The CDR3 loop is CASQKGDLLAGGREGLNEQFF. In DNA form, the CDR3 reads TGTGCCAGTCAGAAGGGGGACCTACTAGCGGGAGGGCGTGAGGGGTTAAATGAGCAGTTCTTC.